This TCR beta chain was profiled in a study of blood T cell repertoires in COVID-19. As for the study in general: In each case, the material was cDNA or gDNA derived from T cells, B-cell-depleted T cells, or PBMCs.

CDR1 MNHEY and CDR2 SMNVEV come from the germline V gene (reference sequence). V gave up 5 bases and J gave up 7 bases; unmatched junction bases: 6. This CDR3 comprises 14 residues. The method was immunoSEQ multiplex PCR; TCRdb's version includes in-frame clones alone and lacks a portion of them. The sample lists a few hundred thousand clones, roughly 91% occurring once. Clinical history as reported by participants underpinned cohort assignment. Exposed study participants had met a COVID-19 case within 2 weeks before entry. The specimen was PBMCs or T cells enriched from blood (not recorded which). The gene calls are TRBV27 and TRBJ2-2, with TRBD1 identical over 8 bases. The TCR originated in a woman aged 50 to 60 who had been exposed to COVID-19. The CDR3 loop reads CASSPQTGVGELFF. The CDR3 bases are TGTGCCAGCAGTCCCCAGACAGGGGTCGGGGAGCTGTTTTTT.